The 28 T cell receptor beta chains reported below all come from one sample, sequenced in a study of CD8+ T cells in alopecia areata. Treatment indicated: oral pan-JAK inhibitor, 5-10 mg twice daily. Sequencing relied on a cDNA template that was reverse transcribed from extracted RNA. The table came from immunoSEQ multiplex PCR; TCRdb's copy has only in-frame clones and leaves some out. The sample holds 150,000 to 200,000 clones; around three fifths are singletons and the top ten take more than 0.7%. Sequencing was performed on CD4+ T cells sorted from blood, taken at week 4, from a patient treated with tofacitinib. The receptors shown here come from a human donor with alopecia areata.

V usage is TRBV7-9 and J usage is TRBJ1-2; 9 bases line up with TRBD1. Germline lookup yields CDR1 SEHNR and CDR2 FQNEAQ (reference sequence). This CDR3 is built from 16 residues. The V segment lost 5 bases and the J segment 5 bases; nucleotides outside the gene matches: 12. The CDR3 sequence: CASSATGTGKSYGYTF. The CDR3 nucleotides are TGTGCCAGCAGCGCTACCGGGACAGGGAAGTCTTATGGCTACACCTTC.

The chain is built from TRBV29-1 and TRBJ2-1; D unclear. CDR1 is SQVTM, CDR2 ANQGSEA, per germline. There are 11 residues in the CDR3. Trimming pared 4 bases from V and 3 bases from J, leaving 4 bases between. The CDR3 here is CSVGIYNEQFF. The CDR3 DNA sequence: TGCAGCGTTGGGATCTACAATGAGCAGTTCTTC.

V is TRBV6-6 and J is TRBJ1-3; D not certain. V gave up 7 bases and J gave up 1 base, with 8 bases separating them. The CDR3 has 13 amino acids. Per germline, CDR1 MNHNY and CDR2 SVGAGI (reference sequence). Written as DNA, the CDR3 is TGTGCCAGCACCCTCAAGTCTGGAAACACCATATATTTT. This gives the protein CASTLKSGNTIYF.

The rearrangement uses TRBV6-6 and TRBJ2-1; 9 nucleotides agree with TRBD2. The V segment lost 6 bases and the J segment 6 bases; nucleotides outside the gene matches: 6. From germline, CDR1 is MNHNY and CDR2 SVGAGI (reference sequence). The CDR3 has 14 residues. CDR3 amino acids: CASRPGLAINEQFF. The CDR3 DNA reads TGTGCCAGCAGGCCGGGACTAGCAATCAATGAGCAGTTCTTC.

V gene TRBV9 combines with J gene TRBJ1-1, with D unclear. The V and J ends lost 0 bases and 1 base respectively, with 7 bases between them. Per germline, CDR1 SGDLS and CDR2 YYNGEE. The CDR3 consists of 14 residues. In nucleotides, the CDR3 is TGTGCCAGCAGCGTAGGTGTGGGGAACACTGAAGCTTTCTTT. Encoded protein: CASSVGVGNTEAFF.

The gene calls are TRBV28 and TRBJ2-2; D perhaps matches TRBD1 (6 bases). V was cut by 3 bases and J by 1 base, with 9 bases left in between. The V gene's germline CDR1 is MDHEN and CDR2 SYDVKM. The CDR3 extends over 15 amino acids. CDR3 residues: CASSFSQGNTGELFF. CDR3 nucleotides: TGTGCCAGCAGTTTCTCACAGGGGAACACCGGGGAGCTGTTTTTT.

This clone has a handful of counts. This chain uses TRBV5-1 with TRBJ1-1; D perhaps matches TRBD1 (5 bases). The CDR3 extends over 13 amino acids. CDR1 is SGHRS and CDR2 is YFSETQ in the germline V gene. Trimming took 4 bases from V and 7 from J, leaving 14 bases between them. The chain's CDR3 is CASSPSGTHEAFF. DNA of the CDR3: TGCGCCAGCAGCCCCTCCGGGACCCATGAAGCTTTCTTT.

This chain uses TRBV30 with TRBJ1-5; tentative D call: TRBD1 (5 bases). V was clipped by 4 bases and J by 5 bases, with 15 bases between them. CDR3 length: 14 residues. Germline assignment: CDR1 GTSNPN and CDR2 SVGIG (reference sequence). The CDR3 DNA follows: TGTGCCTGGACCCAGTGGGGGGGGGATCAGCCCCAGCATTTT. Amino acid sequence: CAWTQWGGDQPQHF.

The chain is built from TRBV13 and TRBJ1-6; D remains ambiguous. The ends were cut back, 5 bases at V and 0 bases at J, with 11 bases in the middle. Germline CDR1 PRHDT, CDR2 FYEKMQ (reference sequence). This CDR3 is built from 16 residues. This chain's CDR3 is CASSPGGRSYNSPLHF. The CDR3 region has the DNA TGTGCCAGCAGCCCTGGCGGCCGCTCCTATAATTCACCCCTCCACTTT.

V usage is TRBV10-3 and J usage is TRBJ1-3; D is unresolved. This CDR3 has 13 amino acids. The germline CDR1 and CDR2 sequences are ENHRY and SYGVKD. Trimming removed 6 bases at V and 0 bases at J, with 6 bases between. The CDR3 DNA reads TGTGCCATCAGGCGGGACTCTGGAAACACCATATATTTT. It encodes CAIRRDSGNTIYF.

The CDR3 loop is CASSKGLHPFF. The CDR3 region has the DNA TGTGCCAGCAGCAAGGGACTCCACCCGTTCTTC. The chain links TRBV21-1 to TRBJ2-1; whether TRBD2, the table's D call, matches the DNA was not checked. TRBV21-1 has pseudogene status. The CDR3 has 11 amino acids.

The V call is TRBV29-1, the J call TRBJ1-2; D ambiguous. Germline loops: CDR1 SQVTM, CDR2 ANQGSEA. CDR3 length equals 13 residues. The ends were cut back, 4 bases at V and 6 bases at J, with 15 bases in the middle. The CDR3 bases are TGCAGCGTTGGAGTTCAAAATCAGGATGGCTACACCTTC. Encoded protein: CSVGVQNQDGYTF.

This clone was observed a single time. This sample also contains other DNA sequences that code for the same CDR3. The J gene is TRBJ1-5, the V gene TRBV29-1, with a possible D match to TRBD1 (5 bases). The CDR3 has 12 amino acids. Germline CDR1 reads SQVTM; CDR2 reads ANQGSEA. V shed 4 bases and J shed 3 bases, with 7 bases lying between them. The CDR3 coding sequence is TGCAGCGTTGCTGGGGCCAATCAGCCCCAGCATTTT. Translation: CSVAGANQPQHF.

V and J are TRBV29-1 and TRBJ1-5; TRBD1 is a possible D gene (6 bases). Deletions cut 7 bases from V and 2 bases from J, with 12 bases between. The CDR3 covers 13 residues. The germline V gene has CDR1 SQVTM and CDR2 ANQGSEA. The CDR3 sequence is CSAQTGGNQPQHF. CDR3 in DNA: TGCAGCGCCCAGACAGGAGGCAATCAGCCCCAGCATTTT.

The V and J genes are TRBV6-1 and TRBJ1-1, with 7 positions matching TRBD1. The CDR3 sequence is 15 residues long. V was clipped by 2 bases and J by 2 bases; unmatched bases: 5. Germline CDR1 and CDR2: MNHNS and SASEGT. CDR3 DNA sequence: TGTGCCAGCAGTGAACGGGGACAGACAAACACTGAAGCTTTCTTT. It translates to CASSERGQTNTEAFF.

V gene TRBV5-1 combines with J gene TRBJ2-6; possibly TRBD1 or TRBD2 for D (6 bases each). The V end was cut by 2 bases, the J end by 4 bases, with 10 bases between. The CDR3 covers 15 residues. CDR1 and CDR2 from the germline V gene are SGHRS and YFSETQ. The CDR3 sequence is CASSLRGAGANVLTF. In DNA, the CDR3 is TGCGCCAGCAGCTTAAGGGGGGCCGGGGCCAACGTCCTGACTTTC.

This clone was observed many times. This chain uses TRBV7-9 with TRBJ2-4; no firm D call. Trimming stripped 5 bases from V and 8 bases from J, with 16 bases between. The CDR3 is 14 residues long. CDR1 and CDR2 (germline): SEHNR, FQNEAQ (reference sequence). CDR3 region: CASSLLERVDIQYF. CDR3 DNA: TGTGCCAGCAGCCTCCTCGAAAGGGTGGACATTCAGTACTTC.

The rearrangement joins TRBV29-1 to TRBJ2-3; D ambiguous. This CDR3 spans 14 amino acids. CDR1 is SQVTM and CDR2 is ANQGSEA in the germline V gene. Trimming took 6 bases from V and 0 from J, leaving 13 bases between them. In DNA form, the CDR3 reads TGCAGCGTCCTGAAGGGTTTAAGCACAGATACGCAGTATTTT. This sequence encodes CSVLKGLSTDTQYF.

This clone was recorded a few times. Other DNA sequences from this sample encode an identical CDR3 as well. The gene calls are TRBV6-5 and TRBJ1-1, with D uncertain. Germline V gives CDR1 MNHEY, CDR2 SVGAGI. Between the trimmed V and J ends, which lost 7 bases and 5 bases, there was a span of 14 bases. CDR3 length: 13 residues. The CDR3 DNA reads TGTGCCAGCAATCTTCCTGGTGGGACTGAAGCTTTCTTT. Amino acids: CASNLPGGTEAFF.

The chain recombines TRBV5-1 with TRBJ1-5; TRBD1 matches 7 bases. Germline V gene data show CDR1 as SGHRS and CDR2 as YFSETQ. Trimming at V came to 4 bases and at J to 5 bases, leaving 6 bases not matched to a gene. There are 14 residues in the CDR3. The CDR3 region is CASSATGIDQPQHF. The CDR3 coding sequence is TGCGCCAGCAGCGCGACAGGGATCGATCAGCCCCAGCATTTT.

V usage is TRBV7-9 and J usage is TRBJ1-1; no clear D gene. The CDR3 extends over 14 amino acids. Germline V gene data show CDR1 as SEHNR and CDR2 as FQNEAQ (reference sequence). V lost 2 bases, J lost 8 bases, and 15 bases lay in between. CDR3 coding DNA: TGTGCCAGCAGCTTAATGAGAGGGCCCTCCGAAGCTTTCTTT. This gives the protein CASSLMRGPSEAFF.

The chain couples TRBV30 to TRBJ1-2, with D uncertain. From germline, CDR1 is GTSNPN and CDR2 SVGIG (reference sequence). This CDR3 has 11 amino acids. CDR3 amino acids: CATGSNYGYTF. The CDR3, as DNA: TGTGCAACCGGGTCTAACTATGGCTACACCTTC.

V gene TRBV30 combines with J gene TRBJ2-3, with TRBD2 matching over 7 bases. Germline trimming cut 3 bases from V and 4 bases from J; bases unmatched to any gene: 4. Germline CDR1 reads GTSNPN; CDR2 reads SVGIG (reference sequence). CDR3 length: 13 amino acids. The CDR3 protein is CAWSRTRSDTQYF. CDR3 nucleotide sequence: TGTGCCTGGAGCAGGACTAGGTCAGATACGCAGTATTTT.

V usage is TRBV4-3 and J usage is TRBJ1-2; D may be TRBD1 (6 bases). CDR1 and CDR2 (germline): LGHNA, YSLEER. The germline V and J ends were trimmed by 3 bases and 8 bases, with 19 bases remaining between them. The CDR3 covers 15 residues. The CDR3 loop reads CASSHPGADPRGYTF. Here the CDR3 DNA reads TGCGCCAGCAGCCACCCAGGGGCGGACCCGCGGGGCTACACCTTC.

This clone has only a few counts. The chain joins TRBV7-2 to TRBJ1-4; D unclear. The V gene's germline CDR1 is SGHTA and CDR2 FQGNSA. The V and J ends lost 1 base and 6 bases respectively, with 12 bases between them. The CDR3 has 15 residues. CDR3 sequence (DNA): TGTGCCAGCAGCTTAGGTGGAGGGCCTTATGAAAAACTGTTTTTT. Protein product: CASSLGGGPYEKLFF.

The chain has TRBV2 and TRBJ1-4; 7 bases fit TRBD1. Germline V gene lookup returns CDR1 SNHLY and CDR2 FYNNEI. Germline trimming cut 6 bases from V and 1 base from J; bases unmatched to any gene: 8. The CDR3 contains 16 residues. The CDR3 bases are TGTGCCAGCAGCGCGGGACAGATCCTAACTAATGAAAAACTGTTTTTT. The encoded protein is CASSAGQILTNEKLFF.

This clone has just a few counts. The J gene is TRBJ2-1, the V gene TRBV29-1; 7 bases map to TRBD2. The CDR3 totals 12 residues. Germline V gene data show CDR1 as SQVTM and CDR2 as ANQGSEA. The V and J ends lost 6 bases and 5 bases, in that order; junction bases with no gene match: 4. The CDR3 protein is CSVRDYNNEQFF. CDR3 DNA: TGCAGCGTCCGGGACTATAACAATGAGCAGTTCTTC.

The chain is built from TRBV30 and TRBJ2-2; the D is unclear. V lost 4 bases and J 4 bases, leaving 10 bases between the germline ends. From germline, CDR1 is GTSNPN and CDR2 SVGIG (reference sequence). The CDR3 is 13 amino acids. In DNA, the CDR3 is TGTGCCTGGAAGTGGTCGGCCACCGGGGAGCTGTTTTTT. It encodes CAWKWSATGELFF.